This TCR beta chain originates from a study of blood T cell repertoires in COVID-19 (dated by TCRdb to about 2020). Background for the entire study: Collaborator samples came from the United States, Italy and Spain and covered acute and convalescent phases of COVID-19. The prospective study material was composed of cDNA or gDNA derived from T cells, B-cell-depleted T cells, or PBMCs. Deeply sampled blood TCRbeta repertoires from subjects exposed to, actively infected with, or recovered from COVID-19 were included in the dataset. The repertoires were released in a freely available public database intended as a resource for research on the immune response to SARS-CoV-2. Samples were obtained from the ongoing ImmuneRACE study (first 160 participants) and from 1,254 subjects provided by 6 global collaborators. Sample metadata almost always included a de-identified subject ID, COVID-19 status, age in years and sex. Where available, HLA class I and class II types were taken from metadata supplied by the sample provider and were not determined by assay-based typing. General study outcomes and caveats: Clinical and demographic metadata were provided uncurated, with the amount varying by source and participant.

About this clone: Its binding antigen is unknown. No base quality values were provided; no much bigger clone lies one nucleotide off.

CDR1 and CDR2 are drawn from the germline V gene (reference sequence): LNHDA, SQIVND. The CDR3 measures 15 amino acids from cysteine to phenylalanine. Here the CDR3 DNA is all that survives: 45 bases in frame from base 1. Trimming takes 3 bases from V and 7 bases from J, and the germline ends sit 16 bases apart. Whole blood was collected in K2EDTA tubes by collaborating institutions according to the institutions' own protocols. For TCRbeta analysis, collaborators shipped samples as frozen whole blood, isolated PBMCs, or DNA extracted from either of those sample types. The immunoSEQ Assay, a bias-controlled multiplex PCR, was used to amplify TCRbeta CDR3 regions from genomic DNA. As for the original processing: Nucleated cell counts per sample were estimated from amplification of reference gene primers within the assay. To quantify the absolute abundance of each unique TCRbeta CDR3 rearrangement, sequence reads were collapsed and filtered. For each sample, productive Simpson clonality was calculated by taking the square root of Simpson's diversity index across productive rearrangements. The clones in this table, taken by TCRdb from immuneACCESS, are in-frame only. Not every clone is retained; where verified, under half of the shortfall comes from an unresolved V gene, and the cause of the rest is unknown. That table furnishes V, J and clone size, whereas the DNA furnished D and trimming. The table for this sample lists about 120,000 clones; approximately 85% of them were counted only once. Approximately 10% of the sample is in the top ten clones.

The rearranged chain carries TRBV19 and TRBJ2-1, with a weak D call of TRBD2 (6 bases match). The sequenced sample was peripheral blood. This sequence originates from an older man with acute or convalescent COVID-19. The CDR3 here reads CASSIRFGSVNEQFF. The DNA sequence is given as TGTGCCAGTAGTATTCGGTTCGGGAGCGTAAATGAGCAGTTCTTC. The CDR3 plus the reference TRBV19 and TRBJ2-1 genes for the other parts give the full variable domain: DGGITQSPKYLFRKEGQNVTLSCEQNLNHDAMYWYRQDPGQGLRLIYYSQIVNDFQKGDIAEGYSVSREKKESFPLTVTSAQKNPTAFYLCASSIRFGSVNEQFFGPGTRLTVL.